The T cell receptor beta chain under discussion was sequenced for a study of technical replicates of blood from a few donors. TCRdb's copy holds only in-frame clones and misses some; the assay was immunoSEQ multiplex PCR. The sample carries 65,000 to 80,000 clones, roughly 96% recorded once. The CDR3 length is 15 residues. After removal of 5 bases from V and 4 bases from J, the junction contained 10 bases not matched to a gene. From germline, CDR1 is SEHNR and CDR2 FQNEAQ (reference sequence). V usage is TRBV7-9 and J usage is TRBJ1-1, with 7 bases matching TRBD1. This clonotype originated in a human donor in good health. Material for sequencing was T cells isolated from PBMCs. Here the CDR3 DNA reads TGTGCCAGCAGCCCTAACCGGGACAGCAGCACTGAAGCTTTCTTT. Translation gives CASSPNRDSSTEAFF.